The present entry profiles one T cell receptor (beta chain) with its context. The entry originates in a study of CD8 T cells in Susac syndrome. The V gene end was trimmed by 6 bases and the J gene end by 6 bases; junction bases not matched to a gene: 7. The CDR3 length is 14 residues. CDR1 and CDR2 from the germline V gene are ENHRY and SYGVKD. RNA was extracted with the RNeasy kit, and a quantity of about 0.45 to 1 ug was reverse transcribed using random hexamers. MiXCR, run by TCRdb on the immunoSEQ multiplex PCR reads, gives a single entry per CDR3 protein. The table has under 250,000 distinct CDR3 sequences, roughly 93% seen once. In blood CD8+ and CD4+ T cells, TCR beta underwent sequencing.

The clonotype originates from a human donor with multiple sclerosis. The sequencing sample was made of CD4+ T cells from PBMCs. The rearrangement links TRBV10-3 to TRBJ1-4; TRBD1 aligns across 7 bases. CDR3 protein: CAIREDRADEKLFF. CDR3 DNA sequence: TGTGCCATCAGGGAAGACAGGGCGGATGAAAAACTGTTTTTT.